The source of this T cell receptor (beta chain) is a study of response to subunit inactivated influenza vaccine. Points from the study as a whole: Every seasonal influenza vaccination brings in few new T cells, the authors suggested.

This clonotype has a handful of counts. The antigen remains undetermined. Trimming took 0 bases from V and 4 from J, leaving 13 bases between them. The germline gives CDR1 DFQATT, CDR2 SNEGSKA (reference sequence). The length of the CDR3 is 14 residues. MiXCR, run by TCRdb on the RT-PCR reads, gives a single entry per CDR3 protein. Of roughly 790,000 distinct CDR3 sequences in the sample, 21% are singletons; the top ten hold roughly 10%. Specimen: PBMCs from blood, collected about 5 days after vaccination. V is TRBV20-1 and J is TRBJ2-7; a possible D gene is TRBD1 (5 bases). The TCR sequence derives from a man aged 45-60 years who received an inactivated influenza vaccine. The CDR3 sequence is CSAREGQVRYEQYF. Here the CDR3 DNA reads TGCAGTGCTAGAGAAGGACAAGTCAGGTACGAGCAGTACTTC.